This T cell receptor (beta chain) emerged from a study of blood T cell repertoires in COVID-19. Study-level background: Sites across the United States, Italy and Spain contributed samples from acute and convalescent COVID-19.

Some clones are missing from TCRdb's copy, which holds only in-frame ones; the method was immunoSEQ multiplex PCR. The data contain about 240,000 clones, 75% to 90% of them seen just once; the ten biggest clones take up around 7.2%. Trimming took 3 bases from V and 12 from J, leaving 17 bases between them. Germline V gene sequence: CDR1 GTSNPN, CDR2 SVGIG (reference sequence). The CDR3 length is 13 residues. V gene TRBV30 combines with J gene TRBJ1-4; D remains ambiguous. This sequence originates from a man in his 60s who had recovered from COVID-19. The source material was peripheral blood. The CDR3 spells CAWSEGPLRELFF. CDR3 sequence (DNA): TGTGCCTGGAGCGAGGGCCCACTCCGAGAACTGTTTTTT.